This T cell receptor beta chain was profiled in a study of cytomegalovirus exposure and HLA in healthy donors. Study results and caveats: A later analysis appeared to link common viral pathogens to several of the most significant clusters.

For this clone: Its antigen is as yet unknown.

The CDR3 is made up of 16 amino acids. Germline V gene lookup returns CDR1 PRHDT and CDR2 FYEKMQ (reference sequence). J was trimmed by 4 bases and V by 0 bases; bases with no gene match: 6. PCR amplification relied on 60 Vbeta primers (plus 13 Jbeta primers). Clones were read by immunoSEQ multiplex PCR, and TCRdb kept only the in-frame ones, dropping some. The sample consists of 150,000 to 200,000 clones, 65% to 80% of them appearing once. Sequenced input: PBMCs. The clonotype comes from a woman in her 30s in good health and CMV-seronegative. The V call is TRBV13, the J call TRBJ1-1, with 9 bases that match TRBD1. CDR3 nucleotide sequence: TGTGCCAGCAGCTTAGGGACAGGGGGTATCGGCACTGAAGCTTTCTTT. It encodes CASSLGTGGIGTEAFF.